This T cell receptor beta chain was captured by sequencing in a study of radiotherapy plus CTLA-4 blockade in lung cancer. Method: immunoSEQ multiplex PCR; TCRdb's copy keeps in-frame clones and lacks some. The profile shows tens of thousands of clones, 83% of them singletons. Germline CDR1 is LNHDA and CDR2 is SQIVND (reference sequence). CDR3 length: 14 amino acids. The ends were cut back, 8 bases at V and 5 bases at J, with 15 bases in the middle. The source was peripheral blood, collected from a patient treated with radiotherapy plus ipilimumab. This receptor was obtained from a human donor with non-small cell lung cancer who had stable disease on radiotherapy plus ipilimumab. The genes are TRBV19 and TRBJ1-4, with D possibly TRBD1 on 6 matching bases. CDR3 sequence reads: CASGIQGRNEKLFF. The CDR3 coding sequence is TGTGCCAGTGGGATACAGGGACGAAATGAAAAACTGTTTTTT.